This section outlines one T cell receptor beta chain sequence together with its context. Its antigen is not known. Clones were read by immunoSEQ multiplex PCR, and TCRdb kept only the in-frame ones, dropping some. The sample carries 85,000 to 90,000 clones, more than 85% recorded once. The data were obtained in a study of graft-versus-host responses after intestinal transplantation. Study-wide context: After anti-thymocyte globulin induction, recipients took tacrolimus and steroids for 3 to 4 years. Points from the study as a whole: Early post-transplant declines in HvG were associated with peak levels of circulating GvH clones.

The CDR3 extends over 15 amino acids. With 5 bases removed from V and 4 bases from J, the gap between germline ends came to 16 bases. Germline V lookup: CDR1 KGHSH, CDR2 LQKENI. This clonotype was sampled from a human donor who was the organ donor for an intestinal transplant. V gene TRBV18 combines with J gene TRBJ2-3; possible D gene TRBD2, 5 bases. The material sequenced was unstimulated CD4+ T cells sorted from spleen or lymph node cells, taken before transplant. Here the CDR3 DNA reads TGTGCCAGCTCAATACAACTAGGCGTGTCAGATACGCAGTATTTT. Protein product: CASSIQLGVSDTQYF.